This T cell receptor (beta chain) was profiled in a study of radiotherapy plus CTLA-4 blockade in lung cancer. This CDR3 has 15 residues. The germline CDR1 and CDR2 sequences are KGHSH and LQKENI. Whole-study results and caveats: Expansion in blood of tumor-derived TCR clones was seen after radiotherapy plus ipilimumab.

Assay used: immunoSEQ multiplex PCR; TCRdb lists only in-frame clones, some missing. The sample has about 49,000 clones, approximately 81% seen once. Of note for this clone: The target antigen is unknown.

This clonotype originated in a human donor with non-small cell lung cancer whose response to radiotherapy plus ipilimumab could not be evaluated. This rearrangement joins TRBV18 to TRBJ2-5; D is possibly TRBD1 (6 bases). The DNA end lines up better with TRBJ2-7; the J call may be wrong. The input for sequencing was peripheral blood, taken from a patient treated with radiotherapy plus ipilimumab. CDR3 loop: CASSPTGDYSYEQYF. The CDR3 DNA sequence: TGTGCCAGCTCACCGACAGGAGACTACTCCTACGAGCAGTACTTC.